The clone carrying this T cell receptor beta chain was seen ten or more times. TCRdb used MiXCR to reprocess the RT-PCR reads, holding one entry per CDR3 protein. The repertoire consists of more than 550,000 distinct CDR3 sequences, with 12% to 15% occurring once and the leading ten covering about 3.6%. After removal of 3 bases from V and 3 bases from J, the junction contained 9 bases not matched to a gene. CDR1 SGHRS and CDR2 YFSETQ come from the germline V gene. CDR3 length equals 17 residues. This chain links TRBV5-1 with TRBJ2-3; 11 bases align to TRBD2. This clonotype was sampled from a female donor in good health, serving as a healthy control. The sample comprised memory CD4+ T cells from blood. CDR3 residues: CASSSLAGGGRTDTQYF. DNA of the CDR3: TGCGCCAGCAGCTCCCTAGCGGGAGGCGGGCGGACAGATACGCAGTATTTT.